Detailed here is one T cell receptor beta chain. This clone was seen just once. This clone's antigen is unknown. Base quality data are lacking; no much larger clone is found one base away. The data belong to a study of blood T cell repertoires in COVID-19 (TCRdb year 2020). In terms of the full investigation: Samples from collaborators originated in the United States, Italy and Spain and spanned both the acute and convalescent phases of COVID-19. The material from the prospective study consisted of cDNA or gDNA derived from T cells, B-cell-depleted T cells, or PBMCs. The dataset comprised deeply sampled blood TCRbeta repertoires from subjects exposed to, actively infected with, or recovered from COVID-19. The repertoires were released in a freely available public database intended as a resource for research on the immune response to SARS-CoV-2. The samples were drawn from the first 160 participants of the ongoing ImmuneRACE study and from 1,254 subjects provided by 6 global collaborators. Nearly every sample came with metadata listing a de-identified subject ID, COVID-19 status, age in years and sex. HLA class I and class II types, where available, came from metadata supplied by the sample provider rather than from assay-based typing.

Beyond this particular receptor, the publication reports: The quantity of clinical and demographic metadata differed by source and by participant and was supplied without curation.

TCRbeta CDR3 regions were amplified from genomic DNA using the immunoSEQ Assay, a bias-controlled multiplex PCR. The paper's processing steps were these. Nucleated cell counts per sample were estimated from amplification of reference gene primers within the assay. To quantify the absolute abundance of each unique TCRbeta CDR3 rearrangement, sequence reads were collapsed and filtered. For each sample, productive Simpson clonality was calculated by taking the square root of Simpson's diversity index across productive rearrangements. Entries here come from immuneACCESS through TCRdb and include only in-frame sequences with V and J called. Some clones fail to appear in such tables; in the studies checked, an unresolved V gene covers under half of the shortfall, and the cause of the remainder is unknown. That table furnishes V, J and clone size, whereas the DNA furnished D and trimming. The sample includes some 220,000 clones, with around 90% observed a single time. Approximately 2.7% of the sample comes from the top ten.

Enrolling through a virtual design, the prospective study's participants ranged in age from roughly 18 to 95 years and lived across some 23 United States geographic areas. Cohort assignment in the prospective study relied on participant-reported clinical history from a screening survey and a study questionnaire. Recovered participants in ImmuneRACE Cohort 3 were defined as having two consecutive negative NP/OP PCR tests, clearance from a healthcare professional, or resolution of symptoms. Mobile phlebotomists in the prospective study collected whole blood, serum and a nasopharyngeal or oropharyngeal swab from every participant. Over a roughly 2-month period, participants in the prospective study had the option of providing additional blood draws and questionnaires. Prospective study blood samples were shipped either frozen or at room temperature before DNA extraction. The TCR sequence derives from a woman aged 25 to 39 who had recovered from COVID-19. The sequenced sample was PBMCs or T cells enriched from blood (not recorded which).

Read as DNA, the sequence is TGTGCCAGCAGCCAAGATTCCGGGAGCCCCTATGGCTACACCTTC. This codes for CASSQDSGSPYGYTF. The V and J genes are TRBV3-1 (or the pseudogene TRBV3-2) and TRBJ1-2, with the D segment identity uncertain. V is pared back by 0 bases and J by 4 bases, with 12 bases lying between the germline termini. Based on the germline V gene (reference sequence), the CDR1 and CDR2 sequences are LGHDT and YNNKEL. The CDR3 runs 15 residues from the cysteine to the phenylalanine. Only the CDR3 DNA stays, 45 bases, in frame from base 1.